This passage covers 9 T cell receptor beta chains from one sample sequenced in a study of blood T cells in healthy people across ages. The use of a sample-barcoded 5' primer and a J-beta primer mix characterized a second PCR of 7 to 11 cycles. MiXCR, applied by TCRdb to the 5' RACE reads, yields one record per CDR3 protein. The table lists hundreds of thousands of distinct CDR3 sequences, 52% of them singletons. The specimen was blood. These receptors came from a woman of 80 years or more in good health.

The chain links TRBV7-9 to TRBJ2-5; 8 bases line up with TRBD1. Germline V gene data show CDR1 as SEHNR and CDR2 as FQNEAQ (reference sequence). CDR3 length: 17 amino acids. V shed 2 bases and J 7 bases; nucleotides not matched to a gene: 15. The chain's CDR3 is CASSLPAGGLPGGTQYF. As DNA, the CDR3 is TGTGCCAGCAGCTTACCGGCAGGGGGCTTGCCAGGAGGGACCCAGTACTTC.

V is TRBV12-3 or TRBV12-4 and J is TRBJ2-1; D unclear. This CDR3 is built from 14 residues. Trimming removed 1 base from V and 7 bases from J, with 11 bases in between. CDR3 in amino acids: CASSLGTPGNEQFF. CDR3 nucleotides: TGTGCCAGCAGTTTAGGGACGCCTGGGAATGAGCAGTTCTTC.

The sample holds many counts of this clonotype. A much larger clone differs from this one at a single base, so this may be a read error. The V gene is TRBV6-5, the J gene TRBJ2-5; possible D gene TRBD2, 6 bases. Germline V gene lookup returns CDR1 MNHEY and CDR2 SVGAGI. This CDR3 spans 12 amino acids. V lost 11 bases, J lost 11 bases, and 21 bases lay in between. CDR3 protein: CASSRGSHEQYF. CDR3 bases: TGTGCCTCCAGCCGGGGGTCGCATGAGCAGTACTTC.

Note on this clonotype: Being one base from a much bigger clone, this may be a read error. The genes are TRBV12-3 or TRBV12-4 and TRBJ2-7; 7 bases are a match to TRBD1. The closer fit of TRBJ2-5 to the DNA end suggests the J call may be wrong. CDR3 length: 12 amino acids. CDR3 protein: CARRQGSWTQYF. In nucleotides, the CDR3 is TGTGCCAGGCGACAGGGCTCGTGGACCCAGTACTTC.

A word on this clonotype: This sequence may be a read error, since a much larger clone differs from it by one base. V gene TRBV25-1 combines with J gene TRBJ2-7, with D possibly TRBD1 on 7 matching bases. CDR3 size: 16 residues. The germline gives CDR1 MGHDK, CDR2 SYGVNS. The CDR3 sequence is CACSEHRGGRSYEQYF. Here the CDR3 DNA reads TGTGCCTGCAGTGAACACAGGGGAGGAAGGTCCTACGAGCAGTACTTC.

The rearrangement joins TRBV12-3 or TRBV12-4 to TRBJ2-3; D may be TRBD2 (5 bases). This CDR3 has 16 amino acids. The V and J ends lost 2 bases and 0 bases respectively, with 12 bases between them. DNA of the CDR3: TGTGCCAGCAGTTTAAACGCGGAGGCTAGCACAGATACGCAGTATTTT. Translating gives CASSLNAEASTDTQYF.

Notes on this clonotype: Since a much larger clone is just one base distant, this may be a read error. The CDR3 here is CASRRIAGHETQFF. The CDR3 bases are TGTGCCAGCAGGCGAATAGCGGGCCATGAGACCCAGTTCTTC. The V and J genes are TRBV27 and TRBJ2-1, with 7 bases identical to TRBD2. This CDR3 has 14 residues. The V segment lost 6 bases and the J segment 13 bases; nucleotides outside the gene matches: 15. Per the germline V gene, CDR1 is MNHEY and CDR2 is SMNVEV (reference sequence).

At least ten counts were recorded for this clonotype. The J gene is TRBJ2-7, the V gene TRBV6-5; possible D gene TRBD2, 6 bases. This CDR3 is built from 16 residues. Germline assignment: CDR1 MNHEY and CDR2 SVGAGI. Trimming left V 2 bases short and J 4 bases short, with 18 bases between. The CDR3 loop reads CASSYPAGGISYEQYF. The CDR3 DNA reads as TGTGCCAGCAGTTACCCGGCCGGGGGAATTTCATACGAGCAGTACTTC.

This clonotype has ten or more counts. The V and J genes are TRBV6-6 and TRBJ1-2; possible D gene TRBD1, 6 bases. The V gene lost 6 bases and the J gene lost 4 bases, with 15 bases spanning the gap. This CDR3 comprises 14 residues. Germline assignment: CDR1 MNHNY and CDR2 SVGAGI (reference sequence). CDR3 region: CASRPDRDIYGYTF. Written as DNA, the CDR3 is TGTGCCAGCAGACCCGACCGGGACATCTATGGCTACACCTTC.